The T cell receptor (beta chain) under discussion was sequenced for a study of blood T cell repertoires in COVID-19. There are 17 residues in the CDR3. Germline V CDR1 and CDR2: SEHNR, FQNEAQ (reference sequence). Trimming shortened V by 1 base and J by 5 bases, and 20 bases separated the two germline ends. Assay: immunoSEQ multiplex PCR; the TCRdb copy retains only in-frame clones and omits some. The table includes more than 130,000 clones, around 87% detected once. The chain couples TRBV7-9 to TRBJ1-2; TRBD1 is a possible D gene (5 bases). Material: peripheral blood. The source of this sequence is a woman between 35 and 50 years old with acute or convalescent COVID-19. CDR3 sequence: CASSLGRVPQELYGYTF. The CDR3 nucleotides are TGTGCCAGCAGCTTAGGCAGGGTGCCCCAGGAGCTGTATGGCTACACCTTC.